This T cell receptor beta chain derives from a study of technical replicates of blood from a handful of donors. The V gene lost 2 bases and the J gene lost 7 bases, with 11 bases spanning the gap. The CDR3 covers 14 residues. Germline V lookup: CDR1 ENHRY, CDR2 SYGVKD. Repertoires were generated with immunoSEQ multiplex PCR, while TCRdb's copy carries only in-frame clones and drops some. Here the sample spans some 70,000 clones, about nine tenths being singletons. This rearrangement joins TRBV10-3 to TRBJ1-4; D gene uncertain. Sequencing was done on a sample of T cells isolated from PBMCs. The receptor's source is a human donor in good health. This CDR3 is CAISENTSSEKLFF. CDR3 in DNA: TGTGCCATCAGTGAGAATACATCTAGTGAAAAACTGTTTTTT.